Reported below is one TCR beta chain. Trimming left V 6 bases short and J 0 bases short, with 6 bases between. Per the germline V gene, CDR1 is SGHRS and CDR2 is YFSETQ. This CDR3 spans 13 amino acids. This sample is part of a study of CD8 T cells in Susac syndrome. An amount of RNA that ranged from about 0.45 to 1 ug was reverse transcribed with random hexamers. Each CDR3 protein gets one entry after TCRdb re-called the immunoSEQ multiplex PCR reads with MiXCR. The sample has some 110,000 distinct CDR3 sequences, around 94% seen once. The clonotype comes from a human donor with multiple sclerosis. Sequencing was performed on CD4+ T cells from PBMCs. V and J are TRBV5-1 and TRBJ1-4; D is undetermined. The CDR3 DNA follows: TGCGCCAGCAACGACGCAACTAATGAAAAACTGTTTTTT. It is translated as CASNDATNEKLFF.